This entry is about one T cell receptor beta chain. Its cognate antigen is unknown. V lost 6 bases and J 7 bases, leaving 18 bases between the germline ends. From germline, CDR1 is MRHNA and CDR2 SNTAGT. The CDR3 contains 15 residues. This sample was included in a study of T cell responses to AZD1222 COVID-19 vaccine. Findings and limits, study-wide: Reportedly, nearly half the spike-specific TCRs target unmutated variant regions. When two AZD1222 doses had been given, Spike-specific TCR breadth and depth rose. There were mostly white British donors and more females than males, and clonal diversity was possibly underestimated.

TCRdb keeps only in-frame clones here, not all; method: immunoSEQ multiplex PCR. The sample carries 130,000 to 150,000 clones, 75% to 95% recorded once. V is TRBV6-4 and J is TRBJ1-4; D is unclear. The sample was peripheral blood, taken on day 0 of MenACWY control vaccination. This receptor was obtained from an adult in good health. The CDR3 bases are TGTGCCAGCAGCGCCCGGGCCAGGAGAGGTGAAAAACTGTTTTTT. Amino acid sequence: CASSARARRGEKLFF.